The 3 T cell receptor beta chains in this list originate from one sample, sequenced in a study of T cells expressing NK-cell markers. For each CDR3 protein, TCRdb gives one entry from its re-call of the 5' RACE reads, without DNA. In total, the table holds approximately 150,000 distinct CDR3 sequences. The source material was blood T cells: a sorted CD56 or NKG2C T cell subset, CD4+ or CD8+ T cells, or bulk PBMC T cells (not recorded which). Receptor source: a woman aged 18-70 years in good health.

CDR3 protein: CASSRLSFSGRDSYEQYF. This chain joins TRBV5-6 and TRBJ2-7; TCRdb selects TRBD2, and the lack of DNA leaves this call unchecked. The CDR3 loop spans 18 amino acids. Germline V lookup: CDR1 SGHDT, CDR2 YYEEEE. Looking up the rest from reference TRBV5-6 and TRBJ2-7 gives the full variable domain: DAGVTQSPTHLIKTRGQQVTLRCSPKSGHDTVSWYQQALGQGPQFIFQYYEEEERQRGNFPDRFSGHQFPNYSSELNVNALLLGDSALYLCASSRLSFSGRDSYEQYFGPGTRLTVT.

The genes are TRBV4-2 and TRBJ1-3; the D call from TCRdb, TRBD1, cannot be confirmed without DNA. CDR1 and CDR2 (germline): LGHNA, YNFKEQ. This CDR3 is built from 17 residues. This CDR3 is CASSQDSGTTSGNTIYF.

The V gene is TRBV10-3, the J gene TRBJ2-1; checking the TCRdb D call of TRBD2 is not possible without DNA. Germline assignment: CDR1 ENHRY and CDR2 SYGVKD. The CDR3 loop spans 13 amino acids. The CDR3 region is CATSGGNYNEQFF.